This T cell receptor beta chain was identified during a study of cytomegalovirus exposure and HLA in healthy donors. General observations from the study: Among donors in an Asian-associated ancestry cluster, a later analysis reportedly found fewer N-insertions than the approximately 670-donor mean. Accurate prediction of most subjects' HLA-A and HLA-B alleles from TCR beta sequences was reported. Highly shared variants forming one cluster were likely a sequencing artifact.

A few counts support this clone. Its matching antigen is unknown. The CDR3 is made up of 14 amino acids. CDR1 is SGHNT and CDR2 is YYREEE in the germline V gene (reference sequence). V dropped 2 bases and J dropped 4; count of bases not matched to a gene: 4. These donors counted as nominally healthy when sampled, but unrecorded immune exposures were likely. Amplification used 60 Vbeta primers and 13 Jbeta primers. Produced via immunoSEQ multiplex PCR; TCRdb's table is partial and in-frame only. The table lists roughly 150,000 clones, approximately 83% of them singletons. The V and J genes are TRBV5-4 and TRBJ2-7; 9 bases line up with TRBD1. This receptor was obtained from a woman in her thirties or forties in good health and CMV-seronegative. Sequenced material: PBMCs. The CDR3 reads CASSLRQGDYEQYF. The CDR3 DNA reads TGTGCCAGCAGCTTACGACAGGGGGATTACGAGCAGTACTTC.